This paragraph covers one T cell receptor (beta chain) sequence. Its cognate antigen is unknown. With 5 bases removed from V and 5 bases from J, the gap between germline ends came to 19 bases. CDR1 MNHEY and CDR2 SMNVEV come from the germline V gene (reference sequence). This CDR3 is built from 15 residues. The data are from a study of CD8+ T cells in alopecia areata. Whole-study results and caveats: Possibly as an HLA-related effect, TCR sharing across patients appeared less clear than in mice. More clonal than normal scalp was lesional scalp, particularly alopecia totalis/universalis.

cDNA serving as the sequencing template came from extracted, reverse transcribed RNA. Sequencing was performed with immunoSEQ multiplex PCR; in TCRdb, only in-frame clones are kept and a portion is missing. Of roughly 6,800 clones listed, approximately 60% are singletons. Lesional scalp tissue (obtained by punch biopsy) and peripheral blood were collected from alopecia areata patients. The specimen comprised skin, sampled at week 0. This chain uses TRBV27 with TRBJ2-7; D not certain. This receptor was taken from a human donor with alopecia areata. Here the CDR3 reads CASSTGPFSLHEQYF. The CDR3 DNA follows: TGTGCCAGCAGTACCGGGCCATTCTCTCTCCACGAGCAGTACTTC.